The rows below give T cell receptor beta chains drawn from one sample of a study of T cell changes during pregnancy in multiple sclerosis. Assay used: immunoSEQ multiplex PCR; TCRdb lists only in-frame clones, some missing. This table holds roughly 24,000 clones, 80% to 90% found once. The sequencing used CD8+ T cells from peripheral blood mononuclear cells, collected in the first trimester of pregnancy. All receptors come from a female donor in good health, enrolled as a control in a pregnancy study. CDR3s include the opening cysteine and the closing phenylalanine or tryptophan. A D gene is named only where the DNA matches it firmly. The size entry is marked missing in some rows and otherwise reads once, few, many or a size class.

J | D | V | size | DNA | CDR3
TRBJ1-4 | NA | TRBV4-3 | NA | TGCGCCAGCAGCCAAGAGCTAGGGGATAAGGAAAAACTGTTTTTT | CASSQELGDKEKLFF
TRBJ2-1 | NA | TRBV5-6 | NA | TGTGCCAGCAGCCCGGGTCGTGGAGAGCAGTTCTTC | CASSPGRGEQFF
TRBJ2-7 | TRBD2 | TRBV7-9 | NA | TGTGCCAGCAGCTTACGACTAGCGGGGGCCCATAGCGAGCAGTACTTC | CASSLRLAGAHSEQYF
TRBJ1-1 | NA | TRBV9 | NA | TGTGCCAGCACTCCCGCCGGGCGGGACACTGAAGCTTTCTTT | CASTPAGRDTEAFF
TRBJ2-3 | NA | TRBV10-3 | NA | TGTGCCATCAGTGAGTCGTATAGCGGAAGTAGCACAGATACGCAGTATTTT | CAISESYSGSSTDTQYF
TRBJ1-6 | TRBD1 | TRBV4-1 | NA | TGCGCCAGCAGCTCCGGGACAGGGGACCGACACCTCCACTTT | CASSSGTGDRHLHF
TRBJ1-2 | NA | TRBV6-5 | NA | TGTGCCAGCAGCGGGAGGTATGGCTACACCTTC | CASSGRYGYTF
TRBJ1-4 | NA | TRBV9 | NA | TGTGCCAGCAGCGGGAGGGAGGACAATGAAAAACTGTTTTTT | CASSGREDNEKLFF
TRBJ2-1 | NA | TRBV6-4 | NA | TGTGCCAGCAGTGACAGCCGGGGAGTTGAGCAGTTCTTC | CASSDSRGVEQFF
TRBJ2-7 | NA | TRBV4-1 | once | TGCGCCAGCAGCCCAGGGGGAGGAATGGACTCCTACGAGCAGTACTTC | CASSPGGGMDSYEQYF
TRBJ2-1 | TRBD2 | TRBV5-1 | NA | TGCGCCAGCAGCTCCTCCGGGACTAGCGGCGGTGAGCAGTTCTTC | CASSSSGTSGGEQFF
TRBJ2-5 | NA | TRBV7-3 | NA | TGTGCCAGCAGCCCACAGGGAGCGCAAGAGACCCAGTACTTC | CASSPQGAQETQYF
TRBJ2-3 | TRBD1 | TRBV7-2 | NA | TGTGCCAGCAGCACAACCAAGAGGGGGCCCACAGATACGCAGTATTTT | CASSTTKRGPTDTQYF
TRBJ1-6 | NA | TRBV7-3 | NA | TGTGCCAGCAGCCCCATTGGAGGGGACTCACCCCTCCACTTT | CASSPIGGDSPLHF
TRBJ2-7 | TRBD2 | TRBV9 | NA | TGTGCCAGCAGCGTAGGGGCTAGCGGATACGAGCAGTACTTC | CASSVGASGYEQYF
TRBJ2-3 | TRBD2 | TRBV5-6 | once | TGTGCCAGCAGCCCCCGGGGGGGGGATGATACGCAGTATTTT | CASSPRGGDDTQYF
TRBJ2-7 | TRBD2 | TRBV15 | NA | TGTGCCACCAGCAGCCCCCGAAGCGGGGTTGAGCAGTACTTC | CATSSPRSGVEQYF
TRBJ2-1 | NA | TRBV6-5 | NA | TGTGCCAGCACCGCCCAGGTTGAGCATAACAATGAGCAGTTCTTC | CASTAQVEHNNEQFF
TRBJ2-7 | NA | TRBV4-2 | once | TGTGCCAGCAGCCAAGTAGCCGGGGAGAGCTCCGAGCAGTACTTC | CASSQVAGESSEQYF
TRBJ1-1 | TRBD1 | TRBV18 | many | TGTGCCAGCTCACCCGCAGGGGGGACCACTGAAGCTTTCTTT | CASSPAGGTTEAFF
TRBJ2-1 | NA | TRBV14 | NA | TGTGCCAGCAGCCAAGAACTAGCAAGCAATGAGCAGTTCTTC | CASSQELASNEQFF
TRBJ1-1 | NA | TRBV6-6 | NA | TGTGCCAGTTGGAGTGGAACTGAAGCTTTCTTT | CASWSGTEAFF
TRBJ2-2 | TRBD2 | TRBV29-1 | NA | TGCAGCGTTGAAGTTGAAGGACTAGTGGGGGAGCTGTTTTTT | CSVEVEGLVGELFF
TRBJ2-3 | TRBD2 | TRBV4-3 | NA | TGCGCCAGCAGCCAGGACCCGCGGGGGGGCGGGGGAGATACGCAGTATTTT | CASSQDPRGGGGDTQYF
TRBJ2-7 | NA | TRBV9 | NA | TGTGCCAGCAGCGGTACTAGCTCCTACGAGCAGTACTTC | CASSGTSSYEQYF
TRBJ2-1 | NA | TRBV15 | NA | TGTGCCACCAGCAGAGAGATGGGAACAGGGTTCAATGAGCAGTTCTTC | CATSREMGTGFNEQFF
TRBJ2-7 | TRBD1 | TRBV5-4 | NA | TGTGCCAGCAGCCGCGGGACAGGGGTTGAGCAGTACTTC | CASSRGTGVEQYF
TRBJ2-3 | TRBD1 | TRBV4-3 | NA | TGCGCCAGCAGCCAACGGGGACAGGACACAGATACGCAGTATTTT | CASSQRGQDTDTQYF
TRBJ2-3 | TRBD2 | TRBV11-2 | NA | TGTGCCAGCAGCTTAGCGGGGGGGCGCACAGATACGCAGTATTTT | CASSLAGGRTDTQYF
TRBJ2-7 | TRBD2 | TRBV4-2 | NA | TGTGCCAGCAGCTTGGTCGCTAGCGGGGGCTACGAGCAGTACTTC | CASSLVASGGYEQYF
TRBJ1-5 | TRBD1 | TRBV6-5 | large | TGTGCCAGCTCCTTCAGGGGGACCAATCAGCCCCAGCATTTT | CASSFRGTNQPQHF
TRBJ2-7 | TRBD1 | TRBV7-6 | NA | TGTGCCAGCAGCCCTATCGGGGACAGGGGGGACGAGCAGTACTTC | CASSPIGDRGDEQYF
TRBJ2-7 | NA | TRBV15 | NA | TGTGCCACCAGTCTTGAGGGGGGGGTCTACGAGCAGTACTTC | CATSLEGGVYEQYF
TRBJ1-4 | NA | TRBV4-1 | NA | TGCGCCAGCAGCCAAGTTATTGAAAAACTGTTTTTT | CASSQVIEKLFF
TRBJ2-5 | TRBD1 | TRBV7-9 | NA | TGTGCCAGCAGCCCCACACAGGGGGCAAGTCAAGAGACCCAGTACTTC | CASSPTQGASQETQYF
TRBJ2-1 | NA | TRBV7-9 | NA | TGTGCCAGCAGCTTAGTAGACAGCTCCTACAATGAGCAGTTCTTC | CASSLVDSSYNEQFF
TRBJ1-4 | TRBD1 | TRBV7-8 | NA | TGTGCCAGCAGCTCCCTGGGCAGGGGGGAAGAAAAACTGTTTTTT | CASSSLGRGEEKLFF
TRBJ2-1 | TRBD2 | TRBV7-9 | NA | TGTGCCAGCAGTTCCACGGGGGGGCCGAACAATGAGCAGTTCTTC | CASSSTGGPNNEQFF
TRBJ2-3 | TRBD2 | TRBV19 | NA | TGTGCCAGCGGGACTAGCCTATTCGTCGCAGATACGCAGTATTTT | CASGTSLFVADTQYF
TRBJ1-6 | NA | TRBV2 | NA | TGTGCCAGCAGTGGAGAGGTTGCCTCCTATAATTCACCCCTCCACTTT | CASSGEVASYNSPLHF
TRBJ1-1 | NA | TRBV28 | NA | TGTGCCAGCAGTCCTCTGTTGAACACTGAAGCTTTCTTT | CASSPLLNTEAFF
TRBJ2-7 | NA | TRBV5-6 | NA | TGTGCCAGCAGCTTAACCGGGGGGCCCTCGGGAGACGAGCAGTACTTC | CASSLTGGPSGDEQYF
TRBJ2-3 | NA | TRBV6-5 | NA | TGTGCCAGCAATCCGGGAGTGTCTAGCACAGATACGCAGTATTTT | CASNPGVSSTDTQYF
TRBJ2-3 | TRBD1 | TRBV4-3 | NA | TGCGCCAGCAGCGCCGACAGGGCTGAAGATACGCAGTATTTT | CASSADRAEDTQYF
TRBJ1-4 | TRBD1 | TRBV5-1 | NA | TGCGCCAGCAGCTTGGAAGCGGGACAGGTCAATGAAAAACTGTTTTTT | CASSLEAGQVNEKLFF
TRBJ1-4 | NA | TRBV27 | NA | TGTGCCAGCAGTTTGGTCTGGACAGACCCAGATGAAAAACTGTTTTTT | CASSLVWTDPDEKLFF